The 5 T cell receptor beta chains reported below all come from one sample, sequenced in a study of regulatory T cells in long-lasting Graves disease. The time point: persistent/refractory GD, antithyroid drugs over 5 years with positive TRAb. RNA extracted from PBMCs served as the sequencing template. The authors built TCR beta libraries using iRepertoire HTBI primers and Arm-PCR of CDR3 regions. TCRdb re-analysed the multiplex PCR reads in MiXCR, keeping a single row per CDR3 protein. Found here are around 450,000 distinct CDR3 sequences, 20% to 25% of them singletons; the top ten hold roughly 7.1%. This sample comprised peripheral blood mononuclear cells (PBMCs), obtained when the disease was refractory, from a patient treated with antithyroid drugs. The receptors originated from a female donor with Graves disease.

This clonotype showed up many times. The chain links TRBV28 to TRBJ1-2, with 7 nucleotides matching TRBD1. The V gene's germline CDR1 is MDHEN and CDR2 SYDVKM. V was clipped by 1 base and J by 4 bases; unmatched bases: 3. This CDR3 is built from 14 residues. Written as DNA, the CDR3 is TGTGCCAGCAGTTTATCAGGGGGGGCCTATGGCTACACCTTC. This encodes CASSLSGGAYGYTF.

This clonotype was observed a few times. This chain uses TRBV20-1 with TRBJ2-5; a weak D match, TRBD1 (6 bases). Germline values: CDR1 DFQATT, CDR2 SNEGSKA (reference sequence). Trimming shortened V by 1 base and J by 3 bases, and 9 bases separated the two germline ends. The CDR3 is made up of 13 amino acids. The CDR3 sequence is CSARVRTEETQYF. Written as DNA, the CDR3 is TGCAGTGCTAGAGTTAGGACAGAAGAGACCCAGTACTTC.

This clonotype was counted between two and nine times. The chain has TRBV5-1 and TRBJ2-7; tentatively, D is TRBD2 (5 bases). CDR3 length equals 15 residues. Trimming removed 0 bases at V and 0 bases at J, with 10 bases between. From germline, CDR1 is SGHRS and CDR2 YFSETQ. DNA of the CDR3: TGCGCCAGCAGCTTGGAGCAGCGGAGCTCCTACGAGCAGTACTTC. Its protein product is CASSLEQRSSYEQYF.

This clonotype has ten or more counts. This sequence joins TRBV20-1 and TRBJ1-2, with D possibly matching TRBD1 (5 bases). This CDR3 has 12 residues. Between the trimmed V and J ends, which lost 5 bases and 2 bases, there was a span of 9 bases. Germline lookup yields CDR1 DFQATT and CDR2 SNEGSKA (reference sequence). The CDR3 loop reads CSAPDRNYGYTF. As DNA, the CDR3 is TGCAGTGCTCCTGACAGAAACTATGGCTACACCTTC.

The V call is TRBV20-1, the J call TRBJ1-6, with unresolved D. This CDR3 contains 15 residues. Trimming took 0 bases from V and 10 from J, leaving 16 bases between them. Looked up from germline, CDR1 is DFQATT and CDR2 is SNEGSKA (reference sequence). In DNA form, the CDR3 reads TGCAGTGCTAGAGATGTGGAAGGGTTCTGGTCACCCCTCCACTTT. It yields the protein CSARDVEGFWSPLHF.